This T cell receptor beta chain was recorded in a study of blood T cell repertoires in COVID-19. Libraries were prepared by immunoSEQ multiplex PCR; TCRdb keeps only in-frame clonotypes and omits some of them. The sample has about 190,000 clones, 84% seen once; the top ten hold approximately 3%. In its sample, this clone was seen once. The germline CDR1 and CDR2 sequences are KGHDR and SFDVKD. V was trimmed by 3 bases and J by 5 bases, leaving 9 bases between them. The CDR3 runs to 14 residues. The sequenced sample consisted of PBMCs or T cells enriched from blood (not recorded which). The J gene is TRBJ1-4, the V gene TRBV24-1; no clear D gene. This sequence originates from a woman aged 30 to 39 who had recovered from COVID-19. In nucleotides, the CDR3 is TGTGCCACCAGTGATGTGGGCAGAAATGAAAAACTGTTTTTT. It translates to CATSDVGRNEKLFF.